Given below is one TCR beta chain in context. What this receptor recognizes is not known. Base qualities are not provided; no much larger clone lies one nucleotide away. The cysteine opens and the phenylalanine closes a CDR3 of 16 amino acids. Of all the DNA, just the CDR3 is kept, 48 bases in frame from base 1. The germline V gene encodes CDR1 SGHNT and CDR2 YYREEE (reference sequence). V lost 6 bases and J lost 1 base; the stretch between them is 19 bases long. Receptor amplification or capture employed the immunoSEQ multiplex PCR assay. What TCRdb holds here is the immuneACCESS table cut down to in-frame rearrangements. Part of the clones is not present; checked against another copy, under half of the missing clones reflect an unresolved V gene, and the others are unexplained. Within this sample are approximately 41,000 clones, with 94% of them counted one time only. About 0.39% of the sample rests with the top ten.

The sample comes from a study of T cell changes during pregnancy in multiple sclerosis (dated by TCRdb to the late 2010s). As for the study more broadly: The study examined how the T cell repertoire changed over the course of pregnancy in women with multiple sclerosis.

The sequence links TRBV5-4 to TRBJ1-1; possibly the D gene is TRBD1, per 5 matching bases. This sequence originates from a female donor with multiple sclerosis, enrolled in a pregnancy study. Material: CD4+ T cells from peripheral blood mononuclear cells, obtained in the second trimester of pregnancy. The sequenced DNA: TGTGCCAGCATTAATTATGCGGGGACGGGGAACACTGAAGCTTTCTTT. It is translated as CASINYAGTGNTEAFF.